The present entry profiles one T cell receptor (beta chain) with its context. Its matching antigen is unknown. The record originates from a study of a mutant IDH1 vaccine in newly diagnosed glioma. Study as a whole: Receipt of radiotherapy, temozolomide, or both preceded the study, and most received both. The V12 visit happened in week 35, and the V13 visit happened in week 47. Whole-study findings and limits: Vaccine-induced immune responses occurred in 93.3% of patients.

This CDR3 has 14 residues. J gave up 0 bases and V 7 bases, and 5 bases lay outside the gene matches. CDR1 is WSHSY and CDR2 is SAAADI in the germline V gene. The sample's time point: week 35, safety follow-up. All doses held 300 ug of mutant IDH1 20-mer peptide, with topical imiquimod. Method: immunoSEQ multiplex PCR; TCRdb's copy keeps in-frame clones and lacks some. Found here are about 72,000 clones, roughly 83% of them singletons; the top ten hold 12%. The source of this sequence is a man younger than 30 with glioma. The sequences come from PBMCs, collected from a glioma patient whose treatment included an IDH1 peptide vaccine. V is TRBV10-2 and J is TRBJ1-1; 7 bases match TRBD1. The CDR3 loop is CASTGGRLNTEAFF. The DNA of the CDR3 is TGCGCCAGCACAGGGGGGAGACTGAACACTGAAGCTTTCTTT.